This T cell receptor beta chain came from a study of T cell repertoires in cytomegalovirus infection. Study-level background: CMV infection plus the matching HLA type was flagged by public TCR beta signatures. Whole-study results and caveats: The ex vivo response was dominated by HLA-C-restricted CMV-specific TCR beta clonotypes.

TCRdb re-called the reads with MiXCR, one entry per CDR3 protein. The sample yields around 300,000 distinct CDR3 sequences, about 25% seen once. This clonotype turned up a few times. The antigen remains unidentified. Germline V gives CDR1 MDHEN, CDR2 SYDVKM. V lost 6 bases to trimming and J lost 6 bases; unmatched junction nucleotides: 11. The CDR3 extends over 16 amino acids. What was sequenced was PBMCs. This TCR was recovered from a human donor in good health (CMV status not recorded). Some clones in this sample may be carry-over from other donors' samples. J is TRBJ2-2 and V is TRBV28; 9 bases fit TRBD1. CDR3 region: CASRSSGQGRSGELFF. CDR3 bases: TGTGCCAGCAGGTCCTCGGGACAGGGTCGTTCCGGGGAGCTGTTTTTT.